The source of this T cell receptor (beta chain) is a study of cytomegalovirus exposure and HLA in healthy donors (dated by TCRdb to 2016 to 2017). Regarding the research as a whole: A later analysis indicated that the 120 or so validation repertoires were generated on the platform also employed for the 700 or so repertoires of the first cohort. The study aimed to test whether signatures of past pathogen exposure could be identified by cataloging public T cell receptors. A separate validation cohort of 100 to 150 different subjects was used in addition to the roughly 720-subject first cohort. To predict cytomegalovirus infection status, the study combined high-throughput TCR immunosequencing, statistical association of individual TCRs with disease status, and machine learning.

On this clone itself: What antigen it recognizes has not been identified. The sample holds no much larger clone one base away, and base qualities are not on file.

Receptor amplification or capture employed the immunoSEQ multiplex PCR assay. Processing in the source paper ran as follows. To diagnose cytomegalovirus status from the catalog of TCR beta chain sequences, a statistical classification framework was built. TCRdb's version of the immuneACCESS table is confined to in-frame rearrangements and falls short of the full clone set. An unresolved V gene accounts for under half of the shortfall where checked; the remainder is of unknown origin. V, J and clone size derive from that table, while D and trimming were established from the DNA sequence. The sample contains 90,000 to 150,000 clones, around 89% of them found a single time. The top ten clonotypes cover under 6.5% of the sample. Separate from the roughly 650-subject first cohort, the validation cohort of over 90 subjects was the group to which the donors belonged. What the authors observed across the whole study: A total of fewer than 200 TCR beta chains were listed by the study as associated with cytomegalovirus. A later analysis had no HLA typing for the validation cohort, so co-occurrence there was scored across all 120 repertoires. A later analysis found that TCRs clustered in the first cohort also tended to co-occur in the 130 or so validation repertoires, with 90% to 95% of cluster scores above 0. A few of the identified cytomegalovirus-associated TCR beta chains were confirmed in vitro to be specific for cytomegalovirus antigens. According to the authors, the approach could potentially be generalized to other disease states and immunological phenotypes. In both the original and validation cohorts, the classifier was reported to diagnose cytomegalovirus status with high specificity and sensitivity. While some public TCRs were present in many individuals, most TCR sequences turned up only very rarely across donors.

The CDR3, from cysteine to phenylalanine, totals 16 residues. The entry retains the CDR3 DNA only, 48 bases that are in frame from base 1. Trimming costs V 2 bases and J 7 bases, and their ends lie 15 bases apart. Based on the germline V gene, the CDR1 and CDR2 sequences are SGHAT and FQNNGV. Material: PBMCs. The V gene is TRBV11-2 and the J gene is TRBJ1-6; matching of 5 bases hints at TRBD1 as the D gene. The TCR sequence derives from a woman aged 18 to 35 in good health and CMV-seropositive. DNA sequence: TGTGCCAGCAGCTTACAGGGTTTTACCGGCAATTCACCCCTCCACTTT. Its translation is CASSLQGFTGNSPLHF. The full variable domain, with segments outside the CDR3 supplied by the reference TRBV11-2 and TRBJ1-6 proteins, appears as EAGVAQSPRYKIIEKRQSVAFWCNPISGHATLYWYQQILGQGPKLLIQFQNNGVVDDSQLPKDRFSAERLKGVDSTLKIQPAKLEDSAVYLCASSLQGFTGNSPLHFGNGTRLTVT.